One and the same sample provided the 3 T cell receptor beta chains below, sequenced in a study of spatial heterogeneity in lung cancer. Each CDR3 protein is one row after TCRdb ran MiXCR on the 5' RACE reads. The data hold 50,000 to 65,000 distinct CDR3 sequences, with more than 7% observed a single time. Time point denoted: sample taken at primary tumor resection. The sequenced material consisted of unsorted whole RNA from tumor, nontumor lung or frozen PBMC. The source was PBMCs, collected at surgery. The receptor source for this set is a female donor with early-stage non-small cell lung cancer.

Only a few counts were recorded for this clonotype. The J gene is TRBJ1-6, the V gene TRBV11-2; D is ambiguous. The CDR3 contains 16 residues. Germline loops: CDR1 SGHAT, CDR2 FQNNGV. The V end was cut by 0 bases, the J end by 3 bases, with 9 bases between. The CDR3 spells CASSLEGRFYNSPLHF. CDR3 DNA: TGTGCCAGCAGCTTAGAAGGCAGATTCTATAATTCACCCCTCCACTTT.

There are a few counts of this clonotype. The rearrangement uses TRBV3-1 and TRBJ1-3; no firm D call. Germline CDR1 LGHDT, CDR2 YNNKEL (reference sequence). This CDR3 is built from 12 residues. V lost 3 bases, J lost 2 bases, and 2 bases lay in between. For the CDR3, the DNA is TGTGCCAGCAGCCAGACTGGAAACACCATATATTTT. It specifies CASSQTGNTIYF.

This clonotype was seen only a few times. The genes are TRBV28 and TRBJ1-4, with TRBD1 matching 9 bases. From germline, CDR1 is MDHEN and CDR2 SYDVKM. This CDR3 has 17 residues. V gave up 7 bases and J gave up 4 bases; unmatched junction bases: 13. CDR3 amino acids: CASTSLGQGNDNEKLFF. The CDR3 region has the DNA TGTGCCAGCACCAGCCTCGGACAGGGGAACGATAATGAAAAACTGTTTTTT.